This TCR beta chain was observed in a study of cytomegalovirus exposure and HLA in healthy donors. Study-level background: A prior analysis found 95 million to 140 million unique TCR beta sequences from around 180 million T cells. Study-wide results and limits: Among CMV-associated TCR beta chains, most appeared HLA-restricted in a later analysis. Later on, an analysis found that several of the most significant clusters appeared to be linked to common viral pathogens, which included parvovirus B19. Association of a missense DCLRE1C variant with TCR beta V- and J-gene trimming was reported in a later analysis.

V lost 3 bases to trimming and J lost 5 bases, with 15 bases between them. The germline V gene encodes CDR1 SNHLY and CDR2 FYNNEI. CDR3 length equals 15 residues. 13 Jbeta primers and 60 Vbeta primers were used for the PCR. Sequencing used immunoSEQ multiplex PCR; TCRdb keeps in-frame clones, though not all of them. The sample has some 150,000 clones, 80% seen once; the top ten hold about 2.2%. Remarks on this clone: Antigen: not known.

V and J are TRBV2 and TRBJ2-3, with D maybe TRBD2 (6 bases). The TCR was taken from a man younger than 45 in good health and CMV-seronegative. The sample was PBMCs. The CDR3 DNA sequence: TGTGCCAGCAGTGACGGGAGAGGTCTGGGAGATACGCAGTATTTT. Its translation is CASSDGRGLGDTQYF.